The sequence of this T cell receptor beta chain was determined in a study of CD8 T cells in ankylosing spondylitis (dated by TCRdb to about 2017). Background for the entire study: The study set out to find disease-linked TCR variants by profiling T cell receptor beta repertoires in ankylosing spondylitis patients and healthy donors. Peripheral blood was sampled, and synovial fluid was also collected from ankylosing spondylitis patients. The full study cohort comprised 20 to 25 ankylosing spondylitis patients and 85 to 120 healthy donors.

Results and caveats for the whole study, not just this receptor: In peripheral blood, the disease-linked clones were found at relatively low frequencies and had a CD8+ phenotype. Some of the motif variants had been reported before in the synovial fluid and blood of reactive arthritis patients, a finding that suggests common disease-initiation mechanisms. The disease-linked clones were reported as significantly enriched in matched synovial fluid samples from ankylosing spondylitis patients. Blood from ankylosing spondylitis patients appeared to be characterized by a TCR beta motif made up of several highly homologous amino acid variants.

Sequencing used an Illumina HiSeq 2500. TCR beta libraries were prepared by quantitative 5'-RACE with molecular barcodes. Under the source paper's analysis protocol: To identify disease-linked TCR variants, a new computational method was used, one built on a probabilistic model of VDJ rearrangement. The public sequencing data were trimmed at Q25 with fastp and processed into clonotypes with MiXCR by TCRdb, which kept only in-frame beta chains. Each CDR3 protein appears once, grouped with its most common genes and DNA. These V and J calls rely on TCRdb rather than the paper's analysis. In all, the sample holds fewer than 200,000 distinct CDR3 sequences, and 15% to 20% of those were seen once. In total, the top ten clones hold 4.3% of the sample. This clonotype was seen at least ten times. There is no known antigen for this receptor. No quality values exist for individual bases; no much larger clone is one base distant.

The TCR sequence derives from a male donor aged 5 to 30 with ankylosing spondylitis or in good health (not recorded which). Donor details come from another sample of the same person, matched by shared clones. Sequences were obtained from blood, either unsorted or a sorted T cell fraction (not recorded which).

The nucleotide sequence reads TGCAGCGTTGAAGTGCTTAGGGAGGGCTCCTACGAGCAGTACTTC. The resulting protein is CSVEVLREGSYEQYF. The chain joins TRBV29-1 to TRBJ2-7; 7 middle bases align to TRBD2. As encoded in the germline V gene, CDR1 is SQVTM while CDR2 is ANQGSEA. Including the terminal cysteine and phenylalanine, the CDR3 comprises 15 residues. Only the CDR3 region is kept as DNA, spanning 45 bases read in frame from base 1. Trimming accounts for 1 base at V and 0 bases at J, while the number of junction bases matched to no gene is 6.